These 28 T cell receptor beta chains were all obtained from the same sample, sequenced in a study of cytotoxic CD8 clonotypes in ibrutinib-treated CLL. This table comes from immunoSEQ multiplex PCR, and its TCRdb copy is limited to in-frame clones, with some not included. The table lists almost 250,000 clones, about three quarters of them singletons. The sequenced sample was PBMCs, obtained after 24 months of ibrutinib treatment. The source of these receptors is a human donor with chronic lymphocytic leukemia.

The CDR3 loop reads CAWSVSDRGQYGYTF. The CDR3 DNA reads TGTGCCTGGAGTGTATCGGACAGGGGGCAGTATGGCTACACCTTC. The chain combines TRBV30 with TRBJ1-2; 11 nucleotides agree with TRBD1. The CDR3 length is 15 residues. The germline gives CDR1 GTSNPN, CDR2 SVGIG (reference sequence). The J segment lost 5 bases and the V segment lost 0 bases, leaving 5 bases of the junction unmatched.

This clone was observed a handful of times. The rearrangement uses TRBV11-2 and TRBJ1-3; possibly TRBD1 for D (6 bases). The CDR3 contains 14 residues. Germline V gene lookup returns CDR1 SGHAT and CDR2 FQNNGV. The CDR3 region is CVMGAGLSGNTIYF. In DNA, the CDR3 is TGTGTTATGGGGGCAGGACTCTCTGGAAACACCATATATTTT.

Turning to this clone: The junction shows a germline mismatch at one end, possibly a read error. V and J are TRBV7-7 and TRBJ2-5; D possibly corresponds to TRBD1 (6 bases). Germline CDR1 is SSHAT and CDR2 is FNYEAQ (reference sequence). This CDR3 region has 16 residues. The CDR3 region has the DNA TGTGCTAGCAGCTTAGTCCCCGACAGGTCTCAAGAGACCCAGTACTTC. This sequence encodes CASSLVPDRSQETQYF.

This chain links TRBV6-6 with TRBJ2-3; 11 bases are shared with TRBD2. J lost 5 bases, V lost 8 bases, and 6 bases had no gene match. Germline V gives CDR1 MNHNY, CDR2 SVGAGI (reference sequence). CDR3 length equals 14 residues. The CDR3 region is CASYIAGGGDTQYF. DNA of the CDR3: TGTGCCAGCTATATAGCGGGAGGGGGAGATACGCAGTATTTT.

This clone was picked up a small number of times. The chain links TRBV4-2 to TRBJ2-1; TRBD2 matches 7 bases. CDR1 and CDR2 (germline): LGHNA, YNFKEQ. V lost 0 bases to trimming and J lost 1 base; unmatched junction nucleotides: 6. This CDR3 comprises 17 residues. DNA of the CDR3: TGTGCCAGCAGCCAAGAATACGGGAGGCTTTCCTACAATGAGCAGTTCTTC. Its translation is CASSQEYGRLSYNEQFF.

The chain recombines TRBV2 with TRBJ2-7; D gene uncertain. Germline V CDR1 and CDR2: SNHLY, FYNNEI. The CDR3 is 13 amino acids. With 8 bases removed from V and 4 bases from J, the gap between germline ends came to 15 bases. The CDR3: CASYPQTSYEQYF. The CDR3 region has the DNA TGTGCCAGCTATCCACAGACCTCTTACGAGCAGTACTTC.

The rearrangement uses TRBV29-1 and TRBJ2-7, with TRBD1 as a possible D gene (5 bases). Germline V gene sequence: CDR1 SQVTM, CDR2 ANQGSEA. Trimming cost V 5 bases and J 2 bases, with 13 bases left between them. The CDR3 consists of 13 residues. CDR3 loop: CSVLRQNTYEQYF. For the CDR3, the DNA is TGCAGCGTTCTCCGACAGAACACCTACGAGCAGTACTTC.

This clone turned up a few times. The chain couples TRBV6-4 to TRBJ2-1, with D possibly TRBD2 on 5 matching bases. With 3 bases removed from V and 1 base from J, the gap between germline ends came to 7 bases. Germline-derived CDR1 and CDR2 are MRHNA and SNTAGT. CDR3 length: 14 residues. The CDR3 here is CASSEGRSYNEQFF. CDR3 nucleotides: TGTGCCAGCAGTGAGGGGAGATCCTACAATGAGCAGTTCTTC.

This sequence joins TRBV6-1 and TRBJ2-3; D not resolved. The germline V gene has CDR1 MNHNS and CDR2 SASEGT. V lost 5 bases, J lost 2 bases, and 14 bases lay in between. The CDR3 totals 15 residues. CDR3 bases: TGTGCCAGCAGTAGGTCCAGACACTACACAGATACGCAGTATTTT. Its translation: CASSRSRHYTDTQYF.

V and J are TRBV18 and TRBJ2-3, with TRBD2 matching over 8 bases. V lost 6 bases to trimming and J lost 9 bases; unmatched junction nucleotides: 17. In germline, CDR1 is KGHSH, CDR2 LQKENI. The CDR3 has 16 amino acids. The CDR3 loop is CASSPGLSGSIETQYF. The DNA of the CDR3 is TGTGCCAGCTCCCCGGGACTAAGCGGGAGTATTGAGACGCAGTATTTT.

The chain has TRBV10-3 and TRBJ1-5, with 12 bases aligning to TRBD1. The CDR3 length is 16 residues. The trim removed 3 bases at V and 6 bases at J, leaving 6 bases unmatched. Germline CDR1 and CDR2: ENHRY and SYGVKD. The chain's CDR3 is CAISEGDRGLSQPQHF. CDR3 nucleotide sequence: TGTGCCATCAGTGAAGGGGACAGGGGGCTGAGTCAGCCCCAGCATTTT.

The chain is built from TRBV29-1 and TRBJ2-7; D gene ambiguous. There are 10 residues in the CDR3. In germline, CDR1 is SQVTM, CDR2 ANQGSEA. Trimming cost V 6 bases and J 6 bases, with 9 bases left between them. Here the CDR3 reads CSVRKGEQYF. DNA for the CDR3: TGCAGCGTAAGAAAAGGCGAGCAGTACTTC.

V is TRBV13 and J is TRBJ2-3; D remains unclear. The germline gives CDR1 PRHDT, CDR2 FYEKMQ (reference sequence). V was clipped by 10 bases and J by 1 base, with 9 bases between them. The CDR3 extends over 12 amino acids. This CDR3 reads CATWAGTDTQYF. Here the CDR3 DNA reads TGTGCCACCTGGGCGGGCACAGATACGCAGTATTTT.

As regards this clone: Other DNA variants within this sample encode the same CDR3. The chain links TRBV5-1 to TRBJ2-5; no definite D call. This CDR3 comprises 15 residues. V was cut by 0 bases and J by 2 bases, with 11 bases left in between. CDR1 is SGHRS and CDR2 is YFSETQ in the germline V gene. CDR3: CASSLAVGSQETQYF. The CDR3 region has the DNA TGCGCCAGCAGCTTGGCCGTGGGGTCGCAAGAGACCCAGTACTTC.

The chain has TRBV27 and TRBJ2-7; 7 bases line up with TRBD2. Looked up from germline, CDR1 is MNHEY and CDR2 is SMNVEV (reference sequence). The V segment lost 3 bases and the J segment 3 bases; nucleotides outside the gene matches: 11. The CDR3 sequence is 16 residues long. The CDR3 region is CASSFSRLAAIYEQYF. The DNA of the CDR3 is TGTGCCAGCAGTTTCTCGAGACTAGCAGCGATCTACGAGCAGTACTTC.

V is TRBV9 and J is TRBJ2-2; D is ambiguous. The V and J ends lost 4 bases and 5 bases respectively, with 6 bases between them. In germline, CDR1 is SGDLS, CDR2 YYNGEE. The CDR3 is made up of 12 amino acids. CDR3 in amino acids: CASSPWTGELFF. In nucleotides, the CDR3 is TGTGCCAGCAGCCCTTGGACCGGGGAGCTGTTTTTT.

The chain joins TRBV30 to TRBJ2-3; TRBD2 aligns across 7 bases. Germline values: CDR1 GTSNPN, CDR2 SVGIG (reference sequence). This CDR3 contains 15 residues. With 1 base clipped from V and 6 bases from J, the junction kept 10 bases outside the gene matches. The CDR3 DNA reads TGTGCCTGGAGTGACGAGCGGGGCGATGCCGATACGCAGTATTTT. Translating it yields CAWSDERGDADTQYF.

The chain links TRBV7-3 to TRBJ2-1; possibly TRBD2 for D (5 bases). The CDR3 spans 15 residues. Germline CDR1 SGHTA, CDR2 FQGTGA. Trimming removed 4 bases from V and 0 bases from J, with 10 bases in between. The CDR3 spells CASSSSYTSYNEQFF. CDR3 bases: TGTGCCAGCAGCTCTAGCTATACCTCCTACAATGAGCAGTTCTTC.

The J gene is TRBJ2-3, the V gene TRBV30; D gene uncertain. CDR3 length: 15 residues. Germline CDR1 and CDR2: GTSNPN and SVGIG (reference sequence). Trimming cost V 8 bases and J 5 bases, with 23 bases left between them. CDR3 DNA: TGTGCCGGCGAGCTCCGGTCGGTTAGTGGAGATACGCAGTATTTT. Its protein product is CAGELRSVSGDTQYF.

The J gene is TRBJ2-7, the V gene TRBV2; perhaps TRBD1 as D (6 bases). V was cut by 5 bases and J by 7 bases, with 18 bases left in between. The length of the CDR3 is 14 residues. Per the germline V gene, CDR1 is SNHLY and CDR2 is FYNNEI. CDR3 nucleotide sequence: TGTGCCAGCAGTACGGGACAAGTATCGGAAGAGCAGTACTTC. Amino acids: CASSTGQVSEEQYF.

This rearrangement joins TRBV28 to TRBJ2-7; TRBD2 matches at 8 bases. The CDR3 is 16 amino acids. Looked up from germline, CDR1 is MDHEN and CDR2 is SYDVKM. Trimming cost V 6 bases and J 1 base; bases outside gene matches: 11. For the CDR3, the DNA is TGTGCCAGCAGGCCAGCCGGGACTAGTATATCCTACGAGCAGTACTTC. Amino acid sequence: CASRPAGTSISYEQYF. Full variable domain (missing parts from reference TRBV28 and TRBJ2-7): DVKVTQSSRYLVKRTGEKVFLECVQDMDHENMFWYRQDPGLGLRLIYFSYDVKMKEKGDIPEGYSVSREKKERFSLILESASTNQTSMYLCASRPAGTSISYEQYFGPGTRLTVT.

CDR3 amino acids: CASSGSGNHNEQFF. The CDR3 nucleotides are TGTGCCAGCAGCGGGAGCGGGAACCACAATGAGCAGTTCTTC. The chain joins TRBV9 to TRBJ2-1; TRBD2 aligns across 7 bases. J lost 5 bases, V lost 3 bases, and 5 bases had no gene match. The CDR3 totals 14 residues. Germline V CDR1 and CDR2: SGDLS, YYNGEE.

CDR3 DNA: TGTGCCAGCAGTTTATCGATCCCAGCCTACTACGAGCAGTACTTC. Protein product: CASSLSIPAYYEQYF. The rearrangement joins TRBV27 to TRBJ2-7; D is unclear. V was clipped by 0 bases and J by 3 bases, with 12 bases between them. Germline V lookup: CDR1 MNHEY, CDR2 SMNVEV (reference sequence). The CDR3 loop spans 15 amino acids.

This chain links TRBV9 with TRBJ2-7; D assignment may be TRBD1 or TRBD2 (5 bases each). CDR1 SGDLS and CDR2 YYNGEE come from the germline V gene. This CDR3 region has 18 residues. V dropped 0 bases and J dropped 6 bases, with 25 bases sitting between them. Here the CDR3 reads CASSVAFGGEIGATEQYF. CDR3 sequence (DNA): TGTGCCAGCAGCGTAGCTTTCGGAGGAGAGATAGGGGCCACCGAGCAGTACTTC.

A remark on this clone: The junction shows a germline mismatch at one end, possibly a read error. V usage is TRBV7-9 and J usage is TRBJ2-1; D unclear. The CDR3 runs 10 residues. Per the germline V gene, CDR1 is SEHNR and CDR2 is FQNEAQ (reference sequence). The CDR3 nucleotides are TGTGCCAGCAGCTCGGTTCATAAGCTCTTC. This codes for CASSSVHKLF.

V gene TRBV4-3 combines with J gene TRBJ2-7, with D unresolved. CDR1 LGHNA and CDR2 YSLEER come from the germline V gene. V was shortened by 0 bases and J by 3 bases, with 6 bases between the two germline ends. CDR3 size: 13 residues. The CDR3 sequence is CASSQERSYEQYF. CDR3 nucleotides: TGCGCCAGCAGCCAAGAGAGGAGCTACGAGCAGTACTTC.

The V gene is TRBV27, the J gene TRBJ1-4; 7 bases match TRBD1. The CDR3 length is 14 residues. The V segment lost 6 bases and the J segment 10 bases; nucleotides outside the gene matches: 11. Germline V gene data show CDR1 as MNHEY and CDR2 as SMNVEV (reference sequence). The CDR3 is CASRIGTASGKLFF. In DNA form, the CDR3 reads TGTGCCAGCAGAATCGGGACAGCCAGTGGAAAACTGTTTTTT. Using reference TRBV27 and TRBJ1-4 for the parts outside the CDR3, the full variable domain is EAQVTQNPRYLITVTGKKLTVTCSQNMNHEYMSWYRQDPGLGLRQIYYSMNVEVTDKGDVPEGYKVSRKEKRNFPLILESPSPNQTSLYFCASRIGTASGKLFFGSGTQLSVL.

The chain joins TRBV7-9 to TRBJ2-2; TRBD1 aligns across 7 bases. V lost 5 bases to trimming and J lost 1 base; unmatched junction nucleotides: 4. The CDR3 sequence is 15 residues long. Germline assignment: CDR1 SEHNR and CDR2 FQNEAQ (reference sequence). CDR3 protein: CASSQRQGNTGELFF. CDR3 nucleotide sequence: TGTGCCAGCAGCCAAAGACAGGGGAACACCGGGGAGCTGTTTTTT. The variable domain in full, completed from reference TRBV7-9 and TRBJ2-2, reads DTGVSQNPRHKITKRGQNVTFRCDPISEHNRLYWYRQTLGQGPEFLTYFQNEAQLEKSRLLSDRFSAERPKGSFSTLEIQRTEQGDSAMYLCASSQRQGNTGELFFGEGSRLTVL.